A selection of T cell receptor beta chains follows, all from one sample in a study of response to subunit inactivated influenza vaccine. TCRdb reanalysed the RT-PCR reads using MiXCR and keeps one entry per CDR3 protein. The sample holds roughly 550,000 distinct CDR3 sequences, around 25% seen once. This sample was also put to use in a study of T cells expressing NK-cell markers.

This specimen consisted of CD4+ T cells sorted from PBMCs, obtained approximately 12 days after vaccination. These receptors came from a man between 45 and 60 years old who received an inactivated influenza vaccine. Both conserved end residues are part of each CDR3. D genes are given only for firm matches. Not every row has a clone size; where given, it reads once, few, many or a size class.

>TRBJ2-7|TRBV20-1|-|few
TGCAGTGCTACCACCACAGGGAAAGTCCCCTACGAGCAGTACTTC
CSATTTGKVPYEQYF
>TRBJ2-1|TRBV7-6|TRBD2|-
TGTGCCAGCAGCCCTACTAGCGGGGGGACAAATGAGCAGTTCTTC
CASSPTSGGTNEQFF
>TRBJ2-5|TRBV12-3/TRBV12-4|-|many
TGTGCCAGCAGTTTAAATGCGGGCGAGACCCAGTACTTC
CASSLNAGETQYF
>TRBJ2-5|TRBV7-9|-|few
TGTGCCAGCAGACCCACTGGGCCGGAGACCCAGTACTTC
CASRPTGPETQYF
>TRBJ2-1|TRBV7-2|-|-
TGTGCCAGCAGCGGCCCAGGGGTGCGGGGACACAATGAGCAGTTCTTC
CASSGPGVRGHNEQFF
>TRBJ1-4|TRBV7-2|TRBD1|many
TGTGCCAGCAGCTGGCCGGGACAGGGACAGGAAAAACTGTTTTTT
CASSWPGQGQEKLFF
>TRBJ2-2|TRBV12-3/TRBV12-4|TRBD1|few
TGTGCCAGCAGTTTAGCGAGGCGACAGGGGAACACCGGGGAGCTGTTTTTT
CASSLARRQGNTGELFF
>TRBJ2-1|TRBV9|TRBD2|-
TGTGCCAGCGGGGCCGGGACTAGGGGGGGTTACAATGAGCAGTTCTTC
CASGAGTRGGYNEQFF
>TRBJ1-5|TRBV25-1|TRBD1|few
TGTGCCAGCAGTGGGGCAGGGGGGCCCCAGCATTTT
CASSGAGGPQHF
>TRBJ2-4|TRBV19|-|-
TGTGCCAGTAGTATAGAGCACCGACCAAGGGACATTCAGTACTTC
CASSIEHRPRDIQYF
>TRBJ2-2|TRBV5-1|-|-
TGCGCCAGCAGCTTGGGGGGCCTTAGCTCGAACACCGGGGAGCTGTTTTTT
CASSLGGLSSNTGELFF
>TRBJ2-1|TRBV24-1|TRBD2|-
TGTGCCACCAGTGATGGGACTAGCGACCACTACAATGAGCAGTTCTTC
CATSDGTSDHYNEQFF
>TRBJ2-7|TRBV20-1|-|few
TGCAGTGCTAGAGGGGGGGCAGGTGGACACTTC
CSARGGAGGHF
>TRBJ2-1|TRBV11-2|TRBD2|-
TGTGCCAGCAGCCCGCCGACTAGCGGCTTAATACTAAGCTCCTACAATGAGCAGTTCTTC
CASSPPTSGLILSSYNEQFF
>TRBJ2-2|TRBV3-1|-|-
TGTGCCAGCAGCCAAAATCGGGGACGAGGGAACACCGGGGAGCTGTTTTTT
CASSQNRGRGNTGELFF
>TRBJ1-1|TRBV12-3/TRBV12-4|-|-
TGTGCCAGCAGTTCAGGCGTACTGAGATCCGTTATTGAAGCTTTCTTT
CASSSGVLRSVIEAFF
>TRBJ2-7|TRBV7-9|TRBD1|-
TGTGCCAGCAGCCCTAGGACAGGGGAGTCCTACGAGCAGTACTTC
CASSPRTGESYEQYF
>TRBJ2-7|TRBV5-6|TRBD1|-
TGTGCCAGCAGCCGGGACAGGGCAAGCGAGCAGTACTTC
CASSRDRASEQYF
>TRBJ2-1|TRBV6-1|TRBD2|-
TGTGCCAGCACCAGACTAGCGGGAGGGATGGAGTTCTTC
CASTRLAGGMEFF
>TRBJ2-3|TRBV12-1|-|few
TGTGCCAGCAGCACGGGACTAGCGGGAGTGGCAGATACGCAGTATTTT
CASSTGLAGVADTQYF
>TRBJ2-1|TRBV29-1|-|-
TGCAGCGTAGGGCCGAGAACCCGGGTAAATGAGCAGTTCTTC
CSVGPRTRVNEQFF